This TCR beta chain was identified during a study of radiotherapy plus CTLA-4 blockade in lung cancer. Study details: Objective responses were documented in 15% to 20% of patients, with disease control in about 29%.

Study findings and constraints: Expansion in blood of tumor-derived TCR clones was seen after radiotherapy plus ipilimumab.

Assay: immunoSEQ multiplex PCR; the TCRdb copy retains only in-frame clones and omits some. The table lists 90,000 to 150,000 clones, approximately 80% of them singletons. The V and J ends lost 0 bases and 9 bases respectively, with 15 bases between them. This CDR3 spans 15 amino acids. Germline V gene data show CDR1 as MNHEY and CDR2 as SVGAGI. To note about this clone: Its target is not known.

This sequence originates from a human donor with non-small cell lung cancer who had a partial response to radiotherapy plus ipilimumab. Sample: peripheral blood, taken from a patient treated with radiotherapy plus ipilimumab. The V call is TRBV6-5, the J call TRBJ1-5, with D uncertain. The DNA of the CDR3 is TGTGCCAGCAGTTACTCGATAGATAGCGGATCGCCCCAGCATTTT. It encodes CASSYSIDSGSPQHF.